The 13 T cell receptor beta chains listed next were all sequenced from one sample in a study of blood T cells in healthy people across ages. The authors ran a second PCR of about 6 to 11 cycles using a sample-barcoded 5' primer and a J-beta primer mix. TCRdb re-called the 5' RACE reads through MiXCR, storing one row per CDR3 protein. Among some 1,800,000 distinct CDR3 sequences listed, roughly two fifths were seen once. The specimen sequenced was blood. These receptor sequences come from a human donor in good health.

V and J are TRBV7-2 and TRBJ2-3, with D unclear. The V gene lost 3 bases and the J gene lost 2 bases, with 12 bases spanning the gap. This CDR3 has 15 amino acids. The germline V gene has CDR1 SGHTA and CDR2 FQGNSA. The CDR3 spells CASSFLLGYTDTQYF. CDR3 nucleotide sequence: TGTGCCAGCAGCTTCCTTTTGGGGTACACAGATACGCAGTATTTT. Combining the CDR3 with reference TRBV7-2 and TRBJ2-3 gives the whole variable domain GAGVSQSPSNKVTEKGKDVELRCDPISGHTALYWYRQSLGQGLEFLIYFQGNSAPDKSGLPSDRFSAERTGGSVSTLTIQRTQQEDSAVYLCASSFLLGYTDTQYFGPGTRLTVL.

This clonotype was seen a handful of times. V gene TRBV29-1 combines with J gene TRBJ2-4, with a weak D call TRBD2 (5 bases). The CDR3 runs to 14 residues. V lost 3 bases and J lost 4, with 13 bases in between. In germline, CDR1 is SQVTM, CDR2 ANQGSEA. CDR3 protein: CSVDVSGSKNIQYF. CDR3 sequence (DNA): TGCAGCGTTGACGTAAGCGGCTCAAAAAACATTCAGTACTTC.

This rearrangement joins TRBV4-3 to TRBJ2-3; a possible D gene is TRBD2 (6 bases). V shed 0 bases and J shed 2 bases, with 15 bases lying between them. From germline, CDR1 is LGHNA and CDR2 YSLEER. The CDR3 has 17 residues. The CDR3, as DNA: TGCGCCAGCAGCCAAGATCTGGGACTCGACTCCACAGATACGCAGTATTTT. Its translation is CASSQDLGLDSTDTQYF.

The chain joins TRBV13 to TRBJ2-3; TRBD1 matches at 8 bases. The J segment lost 2 bases and the V segment lost 7 bases, leaving 8 bases of the junction unmatched. The CDR3 length is 15 residues. The V gene's germline CDR1 is PRHDT and CDR2 FYEKMQ (reference sequence). The CDR3: CASITHRGATDTQYF. The CDR3 coding sequence is TGTGCCAGCATCACACACAGGGGGGCCACAGATACGCAGTATTTT. The variable domain in full, completed from reference TRBV13 and TRBJ2-3, reads AAGVIQSPRHLIKEKRETATLKCYPIPRHDTVYWYQQGPGQDPQFLISFYEKMQSDKGSIPDRFSAQQFSDYHSELNMSSLELGDSALYFCASITHRGATDTQYFGPGTRLTVL.

The rearrangement joins TRBV6-5 to TRBJ2-1; a possible D gene is TRBD1 (6 bases). The CDR3 covers 16 residues. Germline V CDR1 and CDR2: MNHEY, SVGAGI. The V end lost 7 bases, the J end lost 6 bases, and 22 bases lay between the germline ends. This chain's CDR3 is CASIPGWQGKFNEQFF. The CDR3 coding sequence is TGTGCCAGCATCCCGGGATGGCAGGGGAAATTCAATGAGCAGTTCTTC.

There are a few counts of this clonotype. V and J are TRBV20-1 and TRBJ2-5; 8 nucleotides match TRBD2. CDR3 length equals 17 residues. Germline V CDR1 and CDR2: DFQATT, SNEGSKA (reference sequence). V trimming: 0 bases; J trimming: 5 bases; junction bases outside the gene matches: 14. The CDR3 DNA is TGCAGTGCTAGAGATGTTCTCGCGGGGGGACACTTTGAGACCCAGTACTTC. Protein product: CSARDVLAGGHFETQYF.

This sequence joins TRBV20-1 and TRBJ1-1; 9 nucleotides align to TRBD1. This CDR3 spans 13 amino acids. CDR1 and CDR2 (germline): DFQATT, SNEGSKA (reference sequence). The J segment lost 5 bases and the V segment lost 3 bases, leaving 4 bases of the junction unmatched. In DNA, the CDR3 is TGCAGTGCTAGGGGGACAGGGTATACTGAAGCTTTCTTT. This gives the protein CSARGTGYTEAFF.

This chain links TRBV6-5 with TRBJ2-7, with D perhaps TRBD1 (5 bases). The V end was cut by 6 bases, the J end by 1 base, with 16 bases between. The CDR3 runs 15 residues. CDR1 MNHEY and CDR2 SVGAGI come from the germline V gene. Here the CDR3 reads CASSPELGLSYEQYF. Here the CDR3 DNA reads TGTGCCAGCAGCCCCGAATTGGGGCTATCCTACGAGCAGTACTTC.

J is TRBJ1-2 and V is TRBV4-3; D gene unclear. The CDR3 loop spans 17 amino acids. With 1 base removed from V and 3 bases from J, the gap between germline ends came to 18 bases. Germline-derived CDR1 and CDR2 are LGHNA and YSLEER. The CDR3 nucleotides are TGCGCCAGCAGCCAAGTTAGCGGTGTAGGGTCGGACTATGGCTACACCTTC. Protein product: CASSQVSGVGSDYGYTF.

The chain links TRBV7-2 to TRBJ1-2; no reliable D call. Trimming left V 8 bases short and J 0 bases short, with 10 bases between. The CDR3 loop spans 13 amino acids. CDR1 is SGHTA and CDR2 is FQGNSA in the germline V gene. CDR3 sequence (DNA): TGTGCCAGCTCACCAGCAGCTAACTATGGCTACACCTTC. Its protein is CASSPAANYGYTF. The full variable domain, completed using reference TRBV7-2 and TRBJ1-2, is GAGVSQSPSNKVTEKGKDVELRCDPISGHTALYWYRQSLGQGLEFLIYFQGNSAPDKSGLPSDRFSAERTGGSVSTLTIQRTQQEDSAVYLCASSPAANYGYTFGSGTRLTVV.

This clonotype came up a few times. The V and J genes are TRBV7-9 and TRBJ2-1, with 9 bases lining up with TRBD2. CDR3 length equals 18 residues. Trimming took 4 bases from V and 7 from J; bases not matched to a gene: 17. CDR1 is SEHNR and CDR2 is FQNEAQ in the germline V gene (reference sequence). The CDR3 DNA follows: TGTGCCAGCAGCTCCTCGCGGGGGATGCAAAGCGGGGGGAATGAGCAGTTCTTC. Protein sequence: CASSSSRGMQSGGNEQFF.

J is TRBJ2-7 and V is TRBV27, with D perhaps matching TRBD2 (5 bases). The DNA end favors TRBJ2-5, so the J call may be wrong. Per germline, CDR1 MNHEY and CDR2 SMNVEV (reference sequence). The CDR3 sequence is 15 residues long. The CDR3 bases are TGTGCCAGCAGTTTATCAGCCCGAGCGGAAGAGACCCAGTACTTC. This encodes CASSLSARAEETQYF.

The chain employs TRBV12-3 or TRBV12-4 and TRBJ1-2, with unresolved D. CDR3 length equals 13 residues. Trimming shortened V by 8 bases and J by 1 base, and 11 bases separated the two germline ends. CDR3 coding DNA: TGTGCCAGCGGAGGAAGCAATAACTATGGCTACACCTTC. It specifies CASGGSNNYGYTF.